This passage covers 18 T cell receptor beta chains from one sample sequenced in a study of identical twins. TCRdb re-called the 5' RACE reads with MiXCR, one entry per CDR3 protein. This sample yields 690,000 or so distinct CDR3 sequences, of which 8.6% are seen a single time; approximately 0.89% belongs to the top ten. This sample was also put to use in a study of yellow fever vaccine responses in identical twins.

Material for sequencing was PBMCs. The receptors come from a young woman in good health.

In its sample, this clonotype was seen a few times. The chain links TRBV28 to TRBJ2-7; 8 positions agree with TRBD2. V lost 6 bases to trimming and J lost 3 bases; unmatched junction nucleotides: 7. The CDR3 contains 14 residues. The V gene's germline CDR1 is MDHEN and CDR2 SYDVKM. CDR3 region: CASSRSGTYYEQYF. The CDR3 DNA reads as TGTGCCAGCAGCCGTAGCGGGACTTACTACGAGCAGTACTTC.

V gene TRBV3-1 combines with J gene TRBJ1-4, with a tentative D call TRBD1 (5 bases). The CDR3 sequence is 16 residues long. The V gene's germline CDR1 is LGHDT and CDR2 YNNKEL (reference sequence). V was clipped by 10 bases and J by 2 bases, with 20 bases between them. CDR3: CATTAGPPVTNEKLFF. As DNA, the CDR3 is TGTGCCACCACCGCGGGACCCCCGGTCACTAATGAAAAACTGTTTTTT.

This clonotype was detected ten times or more. The chain is built from TRBV6-5 and TRBJ2-7; 7 bases are a match to TRBD1. V lost 4 bases to trimming and J lost 2 bases; unmatched junction nucleotides: 5. CDR1 MNHEY and CDR2 SVGAGI come from the germline V gene. This CDR3 spans 14 amino acids. CDR3 in amino acids: CASSSSGTAYEQYF. CDR3 coding DNA: TGTGCCAGCAGTTCCTCCGGGACAGCCTACGAGCAGTACTTC.

This clonotype was seen many times. This chain joins TRBV15 and TRBJ2-2, with D unclear. Trimming cost V 0 bases and J 5 bases, with 1 base left between them. The CDR3 totals 12 residues. The germline V gene has CDR1 LNHNV and CDR2 YYDKDF (reference sequence). The CDR3 DNA follows: TGTGCCACCAGCAGAGAGACCGGGGAGCTGTTTTTT. It encodes CATSRETGELFF.

The sample holds a few counts of this clonotype. The chain uses TRBV25-1 and TRBJ2-1, with 9 nucleotides matching TRBD2. Losses at the gene ends were 7 bases for V and 7 bases for J; bases not matched to a gene: 5. This CDR3 has 13 residues. Germline V lookup: CDR1 MGHDK, CDR2 SYGVNS. CDR3 nucleotide sequence: TGTGCCAGCACCGGGACTAGCACTAATGAGCAGTTCTTC. It translates to CASTGTSTNEQFF.

In this sample, this clonotype turned up many times. The chain recombines TRBV29-1 with TRBJ2-7, with D possibly TRBD1 on 5 matching bases. Germline values: CDR1 SQVTM, CDR2 ANQGSEA. Deletions cut 4 bases from V and 7 bases from J, with 20 bases between. The CDR3 has 14 residues. In DNA form, the CDR3 reads TGCAGCGTTGGGAAACAGGAATACCTACGGGAGCAGTACTTC. Translation gives CSVGKQEYLREQYF.

This clonotype was observed a few times. V usage is TRBV20-1 and J usage is TRBJ2-7, with D possibly being TRBD1 or TRBD2 (5 bases each). Germline V gives CDR1 DFQATT, CDR2 SNEGSKA (reference sequence). CDR3 length: 12 amino acids. V was trimmed by 3 bases and J by 3 bases, leaving 9 bases between them. The CDR3 region has the DNA TGCAGTGCTAGCGACAGCGGCTACGAGCAGTACTTC. Protein product: CSASDSGYEQYF.

This clonotype came up many times. The chain links TRBV4-3 to TRBJ2-2; 7 bases are a match to TRBD2. With V trimmed by 0 bases and J by 3 bases, 10 bases remained unmatched. The CDR3 covers 18 residues. From germline, CDR1 is LGHNA and CDR2 YSLEER. This CDR3 reads CASSQEKRGGIYTGELFF. As DNA, the CDR3 is TGCGCCAGCAGCCAAGAAAAAAGGGGAGGGATCTACACCGGGGAGCTGTTTTTT.

J is TRBJ1-4 and V is TRBV7-9; a possible D gene is TRBD1 (5 bases). Germline V gene lookup returns CDR1 SEHNR and CDR2 FQNEAQ (reference sequence). CDR3 length equals 15 residues. Trimming removed 3 bases at V and 5 bases at J, with 13 bases between. The CDR3 loop is CASSLGETENEKLFF. The CDR3, as DNA: TGTGCCAGCAGCTTGGGCGAGACAGAGAATGAAAAACTGTTTTTT.

The chain employs TRBV12-3 or TRBV12-4 and TRBJ2-7, with D perhaps matching TRBD1 (5 bases). The germline V and J ends were trimmed by 3 bases and 0 bases, with 9 bases remaining between them. This CDR3 has 14 residues. CDR3 loop: CASSLMGRSYEQYF. For the CDR3, the DNA is TGTGCCAGCAGTTTGATGGGGCGCTCCTACGAGCAGTACTTC.

This clonotype was found a few times. This rearrangement joins TRBV24-1 to TRBJ2-7; 8 nucleotides agree with TRBD1. The CDR3 totals 13 residues. V dropped 4 bases and J dropped 7; count of bases not matched to a gene: 5. Per the germline V gene, CDR1 is KGHDR and CDR2 is SFDVKD. The CDR3 DNA reads TGTGCCACCAGTGACCCGGACAGGGATGAGCAGTACTTC. Translated: CATSDPDRDEQYF.

This clonotype was seen at least ten times. The chain couples TRBV29-1 to TRBJ2-7; TRBD2 might be the D (6 bases). This CDR3 spans 13 amino acids. Trimming took off 4 bases at V and 3 bases at J, with 13 bases between the two ends. Germline V gene sequence: CDR1 SQVTM, CDR2 ANQGSEA. CDR3 coding DNA: TGCAGCGTTGCTTTCTCTAGCGACTACGAGCAGTACTTC. It encodes CSVAFSSDYEQYF.

There are a few counts of this clonotype. The rearrangement joins TRBV5-1 to TRBJ2-5, with D perhaps matching TRBD1 or TRBD2 (5 bases each). Germline-derived CDR1 and CDR2 are SGHRS and YFSETQ. Trimming pared 4 bases from V and 5 bases from J, leaving 18 bases between. This CDR3 spans 15 amino acids. The CDR3 here is CASSQDGTHGETQYF. The CDR3 DNA reads as TGCGCCAGCAGCCAGGACGGGACCCATGGGGAGACCCAGTACTTC.

The V call is TRBV7-9, the J call TRBJ2-3; TRBD2 is a possible D gene (6 bases). V gave up 5 bases and J gave up 2 bases, with 11 bases separating them. The CDR3 is made up of 14 amino acids. The germline V gene encodes CDR1 SEHNR and CDR2 FQNEAQ (reference sequence). The CDR3 region is CASSARDSTDTQYF. The CDR3 nucleotides read TGTGCCAGCAGCGCCCGGGACTCCACAGATACGCAGTATTTT.

This clonotype was seen ten or more times. This sequence joins TRBV6-5 and TRBJ2-7; perhaps TRBD2 as D (5 bases). The CDR3 runs 16 residues. Germline values: CDR1 MNHEY, CDR2 SVGAGI. Trimming pared 4 bases from V and 4 bases from J, leaving 20 bases between. This CDR3 is CASSLIAFNLPYEQYF. CDR3 coding DNA: TGTGCCAGCAGTTTAATAGCGTTTAACCTCCCTTACGAGCAGTACTTC.

This chain uses TRBV2 with TRBJ2-3, with 14 bases fitting TRBD2. Germline V gene sequence: CDR1 SNHLY, CDR2 FYNNEI. V gave up 2 bases and J gave up 1 base; unmatched junction bases: 5. The CDR3 is made up of 18 amino acids. For the CDR3, the DNA is TGTGCCAGCAGTGAAAGACTAGCGGGGGGGCCTGGCACAGATACGCAGTATTTT. Its protein product is CASSERLAGGPGTDTQYF.

There are many counts of this clonotype. V gene TRBV20-1 combines with J gene TRBJ1-4; D ambiguous. The CDR3 sequence is 15 residues long. CDR1 and CDR2 from the germline V gene are DFQATT and SNEGSKA (reference sequence). V shed 3 bases and J shed 11 bases, with 22 bases lying between them. CDR3 region: CSASPLTDSNTKLFF. The CDR3 DNA follows: TGCAGTGCTAGCCCCCTGACGGATTCTAATACTAAACTGTTTTTT.

The chain employs TRBV11-2 and TRBJ2-7; 7 positions agree with TRBD1. The junction had 5 bases not matched to a gene; V was cut back by 1 base and J by 2 bases. Germline loops: CDR1 SGHAT, CDR2 FQNNGV. The CDR3 contains 15 residues. In DNA form, the CDR3 reads TGTGCCAGCAGCTTAGCTGGGGGACAGACCTACGAGCAGTACTTC. This encodes CASSLAGGQTYEQYF.